This T cell receptor (beta chain) was captured by sequencing in a study of T cells in Graves' hyperthyroidism and ophthalmopathy. The overall study: Pretreatment peripheral blood was obtained at initial diagnosis. Study conclusions and caveats: Progression to ophthalmopathy was predicted a median of approximately seven months early.

The CDR3 covers 14 residues. The study defined stable Graves' hyperthyroidism as no ophthalmopathy progression within 18 months. Disease duration under 2 months; hyperthyroidism patients were aged 18 to 65. In regard to this clonotype: Its antigen is not identified. A read error is possible here, since a much larger clone lies one base away.

RNA transcripts served as the template for amplifying TCR beta CDR3 regions. The HTBI primer set was used in a first-round RT-PCR of the TCR CDR3. TCRdb processed the multiplex PCR reads anew with MiXCR; each CDR3 protein has one entry. The sample includes approximately 710,000 distinct CDR3 sequences, around a sixth seen only once; the top ten take 15%. The chain recombines TRBV12-3 or TRBV12-4 with TRBJ1-5, with D possibly TRBD1 on 6 matching bases. This clonotype originated in a man aged 45-60 years with Graves' hyperthyroidism. Sequenced sample: blood. The CDR3 loop is CASSFWGQYQPKHF. The CDR3 DNA reads as TGTGCCAGCAGTTTTTGGGGACAATATCAGCCCAAGCATTTT.